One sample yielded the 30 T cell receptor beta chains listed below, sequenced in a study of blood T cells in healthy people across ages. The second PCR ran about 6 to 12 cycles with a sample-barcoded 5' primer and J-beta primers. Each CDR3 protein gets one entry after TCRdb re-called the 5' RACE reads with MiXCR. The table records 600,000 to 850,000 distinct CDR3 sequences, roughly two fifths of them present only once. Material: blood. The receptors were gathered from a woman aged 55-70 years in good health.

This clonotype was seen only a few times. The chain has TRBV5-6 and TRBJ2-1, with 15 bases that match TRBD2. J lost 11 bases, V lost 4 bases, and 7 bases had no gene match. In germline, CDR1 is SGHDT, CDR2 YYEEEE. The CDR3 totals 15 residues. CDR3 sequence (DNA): TGTGCCAGCAGCACACGGACTAGCGGGGGGGCCAAGCAGTTCTTC. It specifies CASSTRTSGGAKQFF.

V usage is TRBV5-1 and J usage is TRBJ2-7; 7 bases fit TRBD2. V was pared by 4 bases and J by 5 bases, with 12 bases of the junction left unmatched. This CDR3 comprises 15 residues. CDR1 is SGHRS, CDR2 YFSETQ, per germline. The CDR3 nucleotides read TGCGCCAGCAGCCGCACCGGGACTACAGACCACGAGCAGTACTTC. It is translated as CASSRTGTTDHEQYF. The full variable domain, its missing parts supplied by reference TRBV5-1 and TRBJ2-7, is KAGVTQTPRYLIKTRGQQVTLSCSPISGHRSVSWYQQTPGQGLQFLFEYFSETQRNKGNFPGRFSGRQFSNSRSEMNVSTLELGDSALYLCASSRTGTTDHEQYFGPGTRLTVT.

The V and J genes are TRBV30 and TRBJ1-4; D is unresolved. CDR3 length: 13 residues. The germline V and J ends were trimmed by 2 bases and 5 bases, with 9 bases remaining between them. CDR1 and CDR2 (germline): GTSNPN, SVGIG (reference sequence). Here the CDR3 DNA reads TGTGCCTGGAGTCGCCCTAACAATGAAAAACTGTTTTTT. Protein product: CAWSRPNNEKLFF.

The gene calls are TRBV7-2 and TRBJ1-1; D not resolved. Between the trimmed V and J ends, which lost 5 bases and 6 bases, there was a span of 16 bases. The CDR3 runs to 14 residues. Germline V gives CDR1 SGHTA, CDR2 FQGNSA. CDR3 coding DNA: TGTGCCAGCAGCGCTAACGTGGGTGTCCCTGAAGCTTTCTTT. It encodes CASSANVGVPEAFF.

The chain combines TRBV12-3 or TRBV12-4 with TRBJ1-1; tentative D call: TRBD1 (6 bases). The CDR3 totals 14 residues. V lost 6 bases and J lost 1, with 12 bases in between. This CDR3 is CASRTGTPNTEAFF. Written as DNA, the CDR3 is TGTGCCAGCAGGACCGGGACACCGAACACTGAAGCTTTCTTT.

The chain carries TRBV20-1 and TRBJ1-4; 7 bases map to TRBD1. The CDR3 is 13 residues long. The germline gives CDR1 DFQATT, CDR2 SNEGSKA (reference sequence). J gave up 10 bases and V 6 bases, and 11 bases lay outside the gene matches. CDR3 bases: TGCAGTGCCCGGGACAGCTTAGGGGGAAAACTGTTTTTT. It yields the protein CSARDSLGGKLFF.

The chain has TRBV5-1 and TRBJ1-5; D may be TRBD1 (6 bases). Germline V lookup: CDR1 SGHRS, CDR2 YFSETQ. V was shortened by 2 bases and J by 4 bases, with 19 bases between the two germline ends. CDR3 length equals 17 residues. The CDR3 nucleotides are TGCGCCAGCAGCTTAAGGCCACCGGGACAAGGGAATCAGCCCCAGCATTTT. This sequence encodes CASSLRPPGQGNQPQHF.

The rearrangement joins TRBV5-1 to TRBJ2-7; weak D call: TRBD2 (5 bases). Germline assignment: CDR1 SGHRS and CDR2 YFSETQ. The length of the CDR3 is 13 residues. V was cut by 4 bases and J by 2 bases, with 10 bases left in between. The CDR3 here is CASSTDYPYEQYF. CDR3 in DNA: TGCGCCAGCAGCACCGACTATCCCTACGAGCAGTACTTC.

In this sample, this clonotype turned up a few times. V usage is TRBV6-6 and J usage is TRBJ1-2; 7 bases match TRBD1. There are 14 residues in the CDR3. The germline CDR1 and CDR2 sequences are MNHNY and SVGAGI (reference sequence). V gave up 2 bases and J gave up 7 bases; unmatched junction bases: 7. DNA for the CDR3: TGTGCCAGCAGTTACGGGGGACAGAGCGTTGGCTACACCTTC. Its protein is CASSYGGQSVGYTF.

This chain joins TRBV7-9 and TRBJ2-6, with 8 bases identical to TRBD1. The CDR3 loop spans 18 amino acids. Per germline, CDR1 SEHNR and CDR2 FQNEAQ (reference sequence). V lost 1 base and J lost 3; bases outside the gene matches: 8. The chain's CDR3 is CASSLEYTGGFGANVLTF. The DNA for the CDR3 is TGTGCCAGCAGCTTAGAGTATACAGGGGGATTTGGGGCCAACGTCCTGACTTTC.

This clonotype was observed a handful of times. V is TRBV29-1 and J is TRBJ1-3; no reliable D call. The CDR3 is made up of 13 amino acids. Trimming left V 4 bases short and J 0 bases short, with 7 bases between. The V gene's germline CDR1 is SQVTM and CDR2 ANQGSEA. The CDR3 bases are TGCAGCGTTGGACATATCTCTGGAAACACCATATATTTT. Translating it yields CSVGHISGNTIYF.

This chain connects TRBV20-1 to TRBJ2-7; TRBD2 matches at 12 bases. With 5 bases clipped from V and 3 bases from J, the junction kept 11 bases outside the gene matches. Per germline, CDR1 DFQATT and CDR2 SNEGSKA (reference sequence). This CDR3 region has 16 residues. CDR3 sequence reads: CSAGLAGLSLGYEQYF. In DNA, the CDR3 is TGCAGTGCTGGACTAGCGGGACTCTCCTTGGGCTACGAGCAGTACTTC.

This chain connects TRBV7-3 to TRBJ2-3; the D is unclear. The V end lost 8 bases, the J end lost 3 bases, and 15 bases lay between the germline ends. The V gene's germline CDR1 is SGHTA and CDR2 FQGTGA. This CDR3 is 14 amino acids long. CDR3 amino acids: CASSSQMGTDTQYF. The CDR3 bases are TGTGCCAGCTCAAGTCAAATGGGTACAGATACGCAGTATTTT.

For the CDR3, the DNA is TGTGCCAGCAGTTACTGGAATCAGCCCCAGCATTTT. Translated: CASSYWNQPQHF. The chain joins TRBV6-2 or TRBV6-3 to TRBJ1-5; no clear D. The CDR3 length is 12 residues. V was shortened by 1 base and J by 4 bases, with 2 bases between the two germline ends. The germline V gene has CDR1 MNHEY and CDR2 SVGEGT.

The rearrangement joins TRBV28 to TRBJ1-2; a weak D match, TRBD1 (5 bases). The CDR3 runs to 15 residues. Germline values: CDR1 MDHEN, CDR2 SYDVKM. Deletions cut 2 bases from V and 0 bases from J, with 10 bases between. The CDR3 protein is CASSLPLTANYGYTF. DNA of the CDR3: TGTGCCAGCAGTTTACCTTTGACAGCTAACTATGGCTACACCTTC.

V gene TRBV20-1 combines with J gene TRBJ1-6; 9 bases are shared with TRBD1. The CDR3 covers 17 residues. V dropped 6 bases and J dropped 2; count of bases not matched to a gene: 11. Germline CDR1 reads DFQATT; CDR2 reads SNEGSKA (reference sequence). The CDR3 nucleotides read TGCAGTGCACCACCGGACAGGGGAATCACCTATAATTCACCCCTCCACTTT. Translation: CSAPPDRGITYNSPLHF.

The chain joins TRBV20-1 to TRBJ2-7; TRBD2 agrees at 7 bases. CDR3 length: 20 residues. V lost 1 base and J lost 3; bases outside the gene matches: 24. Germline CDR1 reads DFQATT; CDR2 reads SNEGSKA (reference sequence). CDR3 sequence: CSARAVAGDILGEHYYEQYF. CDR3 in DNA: TGCAGTGCTAGAGCCGTGGCGGGAGACATTTTAGGGGAACACTACTACGAGCAGTACTTC.

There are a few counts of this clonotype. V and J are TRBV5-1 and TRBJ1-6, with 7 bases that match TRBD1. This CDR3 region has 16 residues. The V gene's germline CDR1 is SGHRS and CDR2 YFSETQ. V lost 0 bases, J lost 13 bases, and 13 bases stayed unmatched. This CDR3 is CASSLEGAGDSLPLHF. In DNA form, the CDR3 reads TGCGCCAGCAGCTTGGAGGGGGCAGGGGACTCCCTTCCCCTCCACTTT.

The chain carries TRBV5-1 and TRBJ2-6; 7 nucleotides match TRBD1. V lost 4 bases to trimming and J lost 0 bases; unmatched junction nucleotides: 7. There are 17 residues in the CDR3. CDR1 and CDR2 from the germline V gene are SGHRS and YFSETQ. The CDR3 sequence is CASSPGQLFSGANVLTF. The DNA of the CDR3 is TGCGCCAGCAGCCCGGGACAGTTATTCTCTGGGGCCAACGTCCTGACTTTC.

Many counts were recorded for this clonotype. The DNA of the CDR3 is TGTGCCATCAGTCGACAGGGAACCTACGAGCAGTACTTC. It is translated as CAISRQGTYEQYF. The rearrangement joins TRBV10-3 to TRBJ2-7; 7 nucleotides line up with TRBD1. Trimming removed 5 bases from V and 2 bases from J; junction bases left unmatched: 3. Germline loops: CDR1 ENHRY, CDR2 SYGVKD. This CDR3 has 13 amino acids.

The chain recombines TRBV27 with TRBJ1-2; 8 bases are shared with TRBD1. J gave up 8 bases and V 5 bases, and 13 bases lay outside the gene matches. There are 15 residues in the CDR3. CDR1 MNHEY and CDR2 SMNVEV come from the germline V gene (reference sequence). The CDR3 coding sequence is TGTGCCAGCAGTCCGACCCCGGACAGGGTTGGAGGCTACACCTTC. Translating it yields CASSPTPDRVGGYTF.

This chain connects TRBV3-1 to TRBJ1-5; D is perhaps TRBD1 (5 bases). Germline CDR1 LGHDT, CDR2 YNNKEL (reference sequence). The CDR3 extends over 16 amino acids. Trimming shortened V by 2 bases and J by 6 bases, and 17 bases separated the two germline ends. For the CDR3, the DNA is TGTGCCAGCAGCCAATCCAAGGCGGGGGAACGTCAGCCCCAGCATTTT. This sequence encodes CASSQSKAGERQPQHF. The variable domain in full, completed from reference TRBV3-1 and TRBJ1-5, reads DTAVSQTPKYLVTQMGNDKSIKCEQNLGHDTMYWYKQDSKKFLKIMFSYNNKELIINETVPNRFSPKSPDKAHLNLHINSLELGDSAVYFCASSQSKAGERQPQHFGDGTRLSIL.

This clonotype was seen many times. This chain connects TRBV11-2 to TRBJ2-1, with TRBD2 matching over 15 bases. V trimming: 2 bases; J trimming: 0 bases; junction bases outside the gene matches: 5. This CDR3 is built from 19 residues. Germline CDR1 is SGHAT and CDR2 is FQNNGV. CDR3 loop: CASSLPGLAGGGSYNEQFF. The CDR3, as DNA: TGTGCCAGCAGCTTACCGGGACTAGCGGGAGGAGGCTCCTACAATGAGCAGTTCTTC.

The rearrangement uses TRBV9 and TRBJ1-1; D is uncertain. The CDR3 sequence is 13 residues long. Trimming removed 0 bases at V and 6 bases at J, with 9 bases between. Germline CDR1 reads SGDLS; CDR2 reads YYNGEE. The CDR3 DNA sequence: TGTGCCAGCAGCGTAGAGGGAGCAGCTGAAGCTTTCTTT. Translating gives CASSVEGAAEAFF.

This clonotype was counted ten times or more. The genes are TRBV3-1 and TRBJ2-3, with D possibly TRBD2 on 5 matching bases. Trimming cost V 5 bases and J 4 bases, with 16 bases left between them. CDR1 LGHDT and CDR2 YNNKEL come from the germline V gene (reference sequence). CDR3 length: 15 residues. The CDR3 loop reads CASSEVTMNADTQYF. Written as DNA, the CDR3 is TGTGCCAGCAGCGAAGTGACTATGAATGCAGATACGCAGTATTTT.

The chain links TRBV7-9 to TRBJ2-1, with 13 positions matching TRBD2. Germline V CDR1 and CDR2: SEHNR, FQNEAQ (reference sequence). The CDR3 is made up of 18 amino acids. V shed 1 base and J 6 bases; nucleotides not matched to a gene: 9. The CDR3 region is CASSLVMGLAGSCNEQFF. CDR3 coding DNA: TGTGCCAGCAGCTTAGTGATGGGACTAGCGGGAAGTTGCAATGAGCAGTTCTTC.

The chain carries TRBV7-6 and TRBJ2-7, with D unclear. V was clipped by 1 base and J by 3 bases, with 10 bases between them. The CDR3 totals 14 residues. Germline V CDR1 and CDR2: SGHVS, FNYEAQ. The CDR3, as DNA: TGTGCCAGCAGCTTAGATCCTGGCAACTACGAGCAGTACTTC. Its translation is CASSLDPGNYEQYF.

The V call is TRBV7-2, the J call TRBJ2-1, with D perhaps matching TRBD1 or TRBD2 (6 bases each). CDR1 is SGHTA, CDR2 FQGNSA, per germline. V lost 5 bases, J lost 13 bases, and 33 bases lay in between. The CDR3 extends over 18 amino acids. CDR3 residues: CASSTGAGTRASGQTQFF. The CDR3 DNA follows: TGTGCCAGCAGCACGGGGGCAGGGACAAGGGCTTCCGGCCAGACTCAGTTCTTC.

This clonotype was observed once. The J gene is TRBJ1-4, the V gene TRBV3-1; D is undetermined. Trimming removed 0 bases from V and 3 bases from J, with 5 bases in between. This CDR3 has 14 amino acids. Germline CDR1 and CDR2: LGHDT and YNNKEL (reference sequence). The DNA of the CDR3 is TGTGCCAGCAGCCAAGATGGGGCTAATGAAAAACTGTTTTTT. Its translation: CASSQDGANEKLFF.

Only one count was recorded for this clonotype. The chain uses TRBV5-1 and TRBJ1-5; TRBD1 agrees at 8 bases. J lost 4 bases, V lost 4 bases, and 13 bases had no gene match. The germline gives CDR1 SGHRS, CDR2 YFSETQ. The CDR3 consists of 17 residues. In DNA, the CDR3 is TGCGCCAGCAGCCCCGGCCTGTCGCAGGGGGCGAATCAGCCCCAGCATTTT. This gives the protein CASSPGLSQGANQPQHF.